Sequencing of this T cell receptor (beta chain) was carried out in a study of cytomegalovirus exposure and HLA in healthy donors (dated by TCRdb to 2017 to 2019). For the wider study: The roughly 700 repertoires of the first cohort and the 120 validation repertoires were produced on the same platform, according to a later analysis. To predict cytomegalovirus infection status, the study combined high-throughput TCR immunosequencing, statistical association of individual TCRs with disease status, and machine learning. In addition to the first cohort of several hundred subjects, a separate validation cohort of approximately 130 different subjects was used. The study aimed to test whether signatures of past pathogen exposure could be identified by cataloging public T cell receptors.

To note about this clone: What antigen it recognizes has not been identified. Base-call qualities are not available, and no considerably larger clone is one nucleotide away.

Library prep was done by the immunoSEQ multiplex PCR assay. Per the source publication's procedure: A statistical classification framework was built to diagnose cytomegalovirus status from the catalog of TCR beta chain sequences. The clones in this table, taken by TCRdb from immuneACCESS, are in-frame only. Not every clone is retained; where verified, under half of the shortfall comes from an unresolved V gene, and the cause of the rest is unknown. From that table come the V and J calls and clone size; the DNA was used to work out D and trimming. This sample holds over 200,000 clones; around 89% were observed only once. Approximately 0.34% of the sample is in the top ten clones. Overall study outcomes, separate from this receptor: Most TCR sequences were observed very rarely across donors, whereas some public TCRs were present in many individuals. Three of the identified cytomegalovirus-associated TCR beta chains were confirmed in vitro to be specific for cytomegalovirus antigens. The study gave a list of around 170 TCR beta chains associated with cytomegalovirus. A later analysis found that TCRs clustered in the first cohort also tended to co-occur in the 130 or so validation repertoires, with approximately 93% of cluster scores above 0. The authors suggested that the approach could potentially be extended to other disease states and immunological phenotypes. All 110 or so repertoires were used to score co-occurrence in the validation cohort in a later analysis, because that analysis had no HLA typing for the cohort. The classifier was reported to diagnose cytomegalovirus status with high specificity and sensitivity in both the original and validation cohorts.

Donors formed part of the validation cohort, which comprised about 120 subjects and was distinct from the first cohort of 666 subjects. The clonotype was recovered from a woman between 18 and 29 years old in good health and CMV-seronegative. Source material: PBMCs.

The DNA sequence is given as TGCGCCAGCAGAGGAGGGGGGGCACGTGAGCAGTTCTTC. This codes for CASRGGGAREQFF. The V and J genes are TRBV4-1 and TRBJ2-1, with a weak D call of TRBD2 (7 bases match). From its cysteine to its phenylalanine, the CDR3 spans 13 amino acids. Solely the CDR3 DNA is kept, with 39 bases framed from the first base. CDR1 and CDR2, looked up from the germline V gene, are MGHRA and YSYEKL. V loses 6 bases of germline sequence and J loses 9 bases, and the interval between the two ends is 15 bases.